The rows below give T cell receptor beta chains drawn from one sample of a study of blood T cell repertoires in COVID-19. Assay used: immunoSEQ multiplex PCR; TCRdb lists only in-frame clones, some missing. Among 150,000 to 200,000 clones listed, approximately 83% were seen once. Sequenced sample: peripheral blood. The receptors here all came from a woman aged 80 or over with active or convalescent COVID-19. Both conserved end residues are part of each CDR3. The D gene is left open where the match is weak. The size entry is marked missing in some rows and otherwise reads once, few, many or a size class.

d_call	clone_size	v_call	j_call	cdr3_length	cdr3_nt	cdr3_aa
NA	once	TRBV4-3	TRBJ1-2	13	TGCGCCAGCAGCCACACAGGGAGGGACGGCTACACCTTC	CASSHTGRDGYTF
TRBD1	NA	TRBV10-3	TRBJ1-2	13	TGTGCCACCAACCCAGGACAGGGGTATGGCTACACCTTC	CATNPGQGYGYTF
NA	NA	TRBV7-2	TRBJ1-3	16	TGTGCCAGCAGCCGCTTGGAGGGATACTCTGGAAACACCATATATTTT	CASSRLEGYSGNTIYF
NA	NA	TRBV2	TRBJ2-2	13	TGTGCCAGCAGTGAAGCCTATACCGGGGAGCTGTTTTTT	CASSEAYTGELFF
TRBD1	once	TRBV5-4	TRBJ1-2	16	TGTGCCAGCAGTCCGGGACAGGGGGCAGAGGGCTATGGCTACACCTTC	CASSPGQGAEGYGYTF
NA	NA	TRBV5-1	TRBJ1-1	14	TGCGCCAGCAGCGGGGGCTACATGGGGACTGAAGCTTTCTTT	CASSGGYMGTEAFF
NA	once	TRBV6-6	TRBJ2-7	13	TGTGCCAGCAGGAGTCACAGCTCCTACGAGCAGTACTTC	CASRSHSSYEQYF
NA	NA	TRBV6-6	TRBJ1-1	12	TGTGCCAGCGAGTACCAGGGCACTGAAGCTTTCTTT	CASEYQGTEAFF
NA	NA	TRBV27	TRBJ1-1	14	TGTGCCAGCAGTCAGGGGCCTCCTAACACTGAAGCTTTCTTT	CASSQGPPNTEAFF
TRBD1	NA	TRBV5-1	TRBJ2-7	14	TGCGCCAGCAGCCAGGGACAGGAAATCTACGAGCAGTACTTC	CASSQGQEIYEQYF
NA	NA	TRBV3-1/TRBV3-2	TRBJ1-5	14	TGTGCCAGCAGCCAAGATGGAGGGAATCAGCCCCAGCATTTT	CASSQDGGNQPQHF
NA	NA	TRBV11-2	TRBJ1-1	12	TGTGCCAGCAGCTTCAAAGGGGTTGAAGCTTTCTTT	CASSFKGVEAFF
NA	NA	TRBV24-1	TRBJ1-5	13	TGTGCCACCAGTGTTGGGGCCAATCAGCCCCAGCATTTT	CATSVGANQPQHF
TRBD1	NA	TRBV20-1	TRBJ2-7	16	TGCAGTGCTAGTGGTACAGGGGTACTCAACTCCTACGAGCAGTACTTC	CSASGTGVLNSYEQYF
NA	few	TRBV19	TRBJ2-2	18	TGTGCCAGTAGTATGGTACGGAAGGATTGGGCCAACACCGGGGAGCTGTTTTTT	CASSMVRKDWANTGELFF
NA	NA	TRBV19	TRBJ1-1	14	TGTGCCAGTAGTATAGATTCGGGAGATAGTGAAGCTTTCTTT	CASSIDSGDSEAFF
TRBD1	NA	TRBV6-6	TRBJ2-3	17	TGTGCCAGCAGTCCCTACCCTTCGACAGGGGAGGCAGATACGCAGTATTTT	CASSPYPSTGEADTQYF
NA	NA	TRBV5-6	TRBJ1-1	13	TGTGCCAGCAAGGATGTAGAGGGCACTGAAGCTTTCTTT	CASKDVEGTEAFF
NA	NA	TRBV11-2	TRBJ1-1	14	TGTGCCAGCAGCTTAGATCAGGGTAACACTGAAGCTTTCTTT	CASSLDQGNTEAFF
TRBD1	NA	TRBV4-1	TRBJ1-1	22	TGCGCCAGCAGCCAAGATTGGAGGGCCGGAGCAGGGGGTCGGGGTGGGTACACTGAAGCTTTCTTT	CASSQDWRAGAGGRGGYTEAFF
TRBD1	NA	TRBV6-5	TRBJ2-7	16	TGTGCCAGCAGTTCCCCGTCCGGGACAGGGATCTACGAGCAGTACTTC	CASSSPSGTGIYEQYF
TRBD2	NA	TRBV5-4	TRBJ2-3	17	TGTGCCAGCAGCTCTGGACTAGCGGGGTCTAGCACAGATACGCAGTATTTT	CASSSGLAGSSTDTQYF
NA	NA	TRBV7-2	TRBJ1-5	13	TGTGCCAGCAGCTTAGCCCTCAATCAGCCCCAGCATTTT	CASSLALNQPQHF
TRBD1	once	TRBV18	TRBJ2-6	17	TGTGCCAGCTCACCACCGGGACAGAGCTCTGGGGCCAACGTCCTGACTTTC	CASSPPGQSSGANVLTF
NA	NA	TRBV10-1	TRBJ2-7	16	TGCGCCATCGCTCAGGGCAGACTGACTTTATCCTACGAGCAGTACTTC	CAIAQGRLTLSYEQYF